The 18 T cell receptor beta chains listed next were all sequenced from one sample in a study of blood T cell repertoires in COVID-19. TCRdb keeps only in-frame clones here, not all; method: immunoSEQ multiplex PCR. Altogether some 220,000 clones are present, 83% being singletons, with the ten largest covering around 5.9%. Sequencing used peripheral blood. The receptors were gathered from a human donor in a cohort sampled during active COVID-19.

This rearrangement joins TRBV14 to TRBJ2-2; 8 bases agree with TRBD1. After removal of 5 bases from V and 5 bases from J, the junction contained 4 bases not matched to a gene. The CDR3 runs to 14 residues. CDR1 and CDR2 (germline): SGHDN, FVKESK. The CDR3 spells CASSRDRRTGELFF. The CDR3 DNA sequence: TGTGCCAGCAGCAGGGACAGGCGTACCGGGGAGCTGTTTTTT. Using reference TRBV14 and TRBJ2-2 for the parts outside the CDR3, the full variable domain is EAGVTQFPSHSVIEKGQTVTLRCDPISGHDNLYWYRRVMGKEIKFLLHFVKESKQDESGMPNNRFLAERTGGTYSTLKVQPAELEDSGVYFCASSRDRRTGELFFGEGSRLTVL.

This chain's CDR3 is CASSSRLAGALREQYF. The DNA for the CDR3 is TGTGCCAGCAGTTCCCGTCTAGCGGGAGCCTTGAGGGAGCAGTACTTC. The gene calls are TRBV6-2 or TRBV6-3 and TRBJ2-7; TRBD2 matches 10 bases. Germline V gene sequence: CDR1 MNHEY, CDR2 SVGEGT. The CDR3 covers 16 residues. The V gene end was trimmed by 4 bases and the J gene end by 7 bases; junction bases not matched to a gene: 13.

CDR3 region: CASSESVASGTYEQYF. The CDR3 bases are TGCGCCAGCAGTGAGTCGGTGGCTAGCGGGACCTACGAGCAGTACTTC. The rearrangement uses TRBV10-1 and TRBJ2-7, with 9 bases that match TRBD2. Looked up from germline, CDR1 is WNHNN and CDR2 is SYGVQD (reference sequence). This CDR3 is built from 16 residues. The ends lost 0 bases at V and 2 bases at J; junction bases unmatched: 5.

The CDR3 DNA reads TGTGCCAGCAGCTTTCAGCGGGACAATGAGCAGTTCTTC. Residues: CASSFQRDNEQFF. V usage is TRBV7-6 and J usage is TRBJ2-1, with a possible D match to TRBD2 (6 bases). Germline CDR1 reads SGHVS; CDR2 reads FNYEAQ. The CDR3 length is 13 residues. V lost 3 bases and J 5 bases, leaving 8 bases between the germline ends.

For the CDR3, the DNA is TGCGCCAGCAGCATGTCCGGGACAGGCCAAGAGACCCAGTACTTC. As protein: CASSMSGTGQETQYF. The chain joins TRBV5-1 to TRBJ2-5; 8 bases map to TRBD1. The length of the CDR3 is 15 residues. Trimming at V came to 4 bases and at J to 1 base, leaving 6 bases not matched to a gene. Germline assignment: CDR1 SGHRS and CDR2 YFSETQ.

The chain recombines TRBV10-3 with TRBJ2-2; D remains ambiguous. V gave up 1 base and J gave up 3 bases, with 6 bases separating them. The CDR3 is 14 amino acids. Germline V CDR1 and CDR2: ENHRY, SYGVKD. This chain's CDR3 is CAISEYQDTGELFF. The CDR3 DNA sequence: TGTGCCATCAGTGAGTACCAGGACACCGGGGAGCTGTTTTTT.

This chain joins TRBV2 and TRBJ1-5; D unresolved. Germline CDR1 is SNHLY and CDR2 is FYNNEI. The ends were cut back, 8 bases at V and 2 bases at J, with 19 bases in the middle. The CDR3 runs 16 residues. The CDR3 DNA sequence: TGTGCCAGCGGGCAAGGGAGTGTTGTTGGCAATCAGCCCCAGCATTTT. As protein: CASGQGSVVGNQPQHF. The entire variable domain, with the rest obtained from reference TRBV2 and TRBJ1-5, is as follows: EPEVTQTPSHQVTQMGQEVILRCVPISNHLYFYWYRQILGQKVEFLVSFYNNEISEKSEIFDDQFSVERPDGSNFTLKIRSTKLEDSAMYFCASGQGSVVGNQPQHFGDGTRLSIL.

J is TRBJ2-5 and V is TRBV28; TRBD1 agrees at 8 bases. V was clipped by 6 bases and J by 7 bases; unmatched bases: 7. CDR1 is MDHEN and CDR2 is SYDVKM in the germline V gene. The CDR3 consists of 13 residues. The CDR3 here is CASRTTGGGTQYF. The CDR3 nucleotides are TGTGCCAGCAGGACTACAGGGGGAGGGACCCAGTACTTC.

The V and J genes are TRBV7-8 and TRBJ2-5; 11 bases fit TRBD2. The CDR3 has 15 residues. Germline values: CDR1 SGHVS, CDR2 FQNEAQ. With 6 bases clipped from V and 12 bases from J, the junction kept 15 bases outside the gene matches. The CDR3 DNA sequence: TGTGCCAGCAGTCAGGGAACTAGCGGGGGCCTGATCAAGTACTTC. Its translation is CASSQGTSGGLIKYF.

The chain has TRBV19 and TRBJ2-6; 9 bases match TRBD2. This CDR3 has 19 amino acids. V gave up 5 bases and J gave up 0 bases; unmatched junction bases: 11. Germline V gene data show CDR1 as LNHDA and CDR2 as SQIVND (reference sequence). CDR3: CASSPLTSGPPSGANVLTF. The CDR3 DNA sequence: TGTGCCAGTAGTCCCCTAACTAGCGGGCCGCCCTCTGGGGCCAACGTCCTGACTTTC.

CDR3 region: CASSYSGVSQETQYF. CDR3 nucleotides: TGTGCCAGCAGTTACTCGGGCGTGAGCCAAGAGACCCAGTACTTC. The chain is built from TRBV6-5 and TRBJ2-5; D is ambiguous. The V end was cut by 0 bases, the J end by 1 base, with 9 bases between. The CDR3 loop spans 15 amino acids. The germline CDR1 and CDR2 sequences are MNHEY and SVGAGI.

The rearrangement uses TRBV5-4 and TRBJ1-1; the D is unclear. The CDR3 length is 17 residues. Germline V lookup: CDR1 SGHNT, CDR2 YYREEE (reference sequence). The germline V and J ends were trimmed by 0 bases and 1 base, with 16 bases remaining between them. The DNA of the CDR3 is TGTGCCAGCAGCTTGGGAGCGATGGGAGGGCAGAACACTGAAGCTTTCTTT. This translates into CASSLGAMGGQNTEAFF.

The V call is TRBV28, the J call TRBJ2-3, with D uncertain. With 4 bases removed from V and 6 bases from J, the gap between germline ends came to 8 bases. Germline CDR1 reads MDHEN; CDR2 reads SYDVKM. The CDR3 is made up of 12 amino acids. The CDR3 here is CASSSGIDTQYF. CDR3 sequence (DNA): TGTGCCAGCAGTTCGGGTATCGATACGCAGTATTTT.

The V gene is TRBV3-1 (or the pseudogene TRBV3-2), the J gene TRBJ2-5; maybe TRBD1 (5 bases). The CDR3 totals 14 residues. Trimming stripped 5 bases from V and 5 bases from J, with 15 bases between. Germline V gene sequence: CDR1 LGHDT, CDR2 YNNKEL (reference sequence). The CDR3 nucleotides read TGTGCCAGCAGCTCCCCAGGGTTTTTGGAGACCCAGTACTTC. Amino acid sequence: CASSSPGFLETQYF.

V is TRBV19 and J is TRBJ2-3, with 8 bases identical to TRBD1. J gave up 5 bases and V 7 bases, and 5 bases lay outside the gene matches. The CDR3 extends over 13 amino acids. Looked up from germline, CDR1 is LNHDA and CDR2 is SQIVND (reference sequence). The CDR3, as DNA: TGTGCCAGTACGGACAGGGCTTTAGATACGCAGTATTTT. Its translation is CASTDRALDTQYF.

CDR3 loop: CASSEMTGVSYNEQFF. In DNA, the CDR3 is TGTGCCAGCAGTGAAATGACAGGGGTCTCCTACAATGAGCAGTTCTTC. The chain uses TRBV6-1 and TRBJ2-1; 8 bases map to TRBD1. The V and J ends lost 2 bases and 0 bases, in that order; junction bases with no gene match: 3. CDR3 length equals 16 residues. In germline, CDR1 is MNHNS, CDR2 SASEGT.

This chain links TRBV2 with TRBJ2-5, with 8 bases matching TRBD1. The CDR3 is 13 residues long. Germline assignment: CDR1 SNHLY and CDR2 FYNNEI. The V and J ends lost 7 bases and 5 bases, in that order; junction bases with no gene match: 6. The CDR3 DNA sequence: TGTGCCAGCACGAGACAGGGGAGTGAGACCCAGTACTTC. This sequence encodes CASTRQGSETQYF.

The gene calls are TRBV7-9 and TRBJ2-5, with TRBD1 identical over 9 bases. The CDR3 spans 16 residues. Unmatched junction bases numbered 8, after V lost 1 base and J lost 5 bases. Germline CDR1 is SEHNR and CDR2 is FQNEAQ (reference sequence). CDR3 DNA: TGTGCCAGCAGCTTAGGGGACAGGGCGTTCAGGGAGACCCAGTACTTC. Its translation is CASSLGDRAFRETQYF.